Below, one TCR beta chain is given with its context. This clonotype appeared a few times. There is no known antigen for this receptor. It has no much larger one-base neighbor in the sample; base qualities were not kept. Amplification of TCR beta CDR3 regions was carried out from RNA transcripts. For the first round of RT-PCR on the TCR CDR3, the HTBI primer set was used together with the Qiagen OneStep RT-PCR kit. The libraries were constructed in a second round of multiplex PCR and then size-selected and purified. Paired-end sequencing of the libraries was performed with 100 bp reads on an Illumina HiSeq2000. As for the original processing: SOAPnuke was used to process the raw data, with reads discarded if the reads contained adapters or uncalled bases, had a mean Phred below 15, or lacked an exact constant-primer or identifier match. COPE v1.2.5 was used to merge the high-quality paired reads, and each unique nucleotide sequence was defined as a clonotype. Clonotypes were aligned to IMGT TRBV, TRBD and TRBJ reference segments using MiTCR v1.1. The analysis was restricted to V-J combinations with a frequency above 0.0001, which together covered roughly 99% of the repertoires. The TCS score was defined as the ratio of F50 (clonal expansion) to E x V (chaos), calculated using BLOSUM62-based TCRdist between CDR3 peptides within each V-J. Welch's t-statistics and random forest reduced approximately 520 V-J features to some 14, which were used in a naive Bayes classifier (R e1071). Using fastp at Q25 and MiXCR, TCRdb reprocessed the public reads and kept productive beta chains. Rows are combined by CDR3 protein, so each entry shows the most common genes and DNA. TCRdb's processing, not the authors' own work, is the source of the V and J calls. In all, the sample holds about 520,000 distinct CDR3 sequences, and about a fifth of those were seen once. About 26% of the sample goes to the ten largest clones.

Trimming at the junction amounts to 0 bases on V and 0 bases on J, and the germline ends lie 11 bases apart. Including the terminal cysteine and phenylalanine, the CDR3 comprises 17 residues. This entry keeps only the CDR3 DNA: 51 bases, framed from base 1. This entry belongs to a study of T cells in Graves' hyperthyroidism and ophthalmopathy (dated by TCRdb to between 2017 and 2020). About the investigation overall: Peripheral blood was sampled at the time of initial diagnosis, prior to any treatment. The paper reports TCR Vbeta CDR3 sequencing of about 140 peripheral blood samples: 40 to 45 ophthalmopathy, under 80 hyperthyroidism and around 17 progressor patients. Thyroid tissue and blood T-cell repertoires from six or seven Graves' hyperthyroidism patients were also compared in the study. Once sampling was done, hyperthyroidism patients were given methimazole at a starting dose of 30 mg daily, whereas ophthalmopathy patients were given high-dose intravenous methylprednisolone. To identify TCR V-J signatures that set the groups apart, the researchers used a discovery cohort of more than 95 patients, made up of 40 to 45 with Graves' ophthalmopathy and some 56 with stable Graves' hyperthyroidism. An independent validation cohort of under 20 hyperthyroidism patients and about 15 patients who later progressed to ophthalmopathy tested prospective prediction of ophthalmopathy. The 95 to 100 discovery patients were randomly divided into training and test sets at a 7:3 ratio.

Graves' hyperthyroidism was defined as stable when no progression to ophthalmopathy occurred over 18 months of follow-up. Hyperthyroidism patients were newly diagnosed, had a disease duration of under 2 months, and were aged 18 to 65 years. Exclusion was applied to patients with uncontrolled infections, other autoimmune diseases, pregnancy or lactation. Clinical symptoms, serum thyroxine and TRAb, thyroid ultrasound, and orbital computed tomography formed the basis for the diagnoses. PBMCs were isolated from about 9.1 ml of fresh peripheral blood by Ficoll-Paque density gradient centrifugation. Total RNA was extracted with Trizol reagent, and quality was checked on an Agilent 2100 Bioanalyzer. Results and caveats for the whole study, not just this receptor: Most expanded thyroid clonotypes (frequency above 0.001) were also detected in blood, suggesting blood repertoires may reflect thyroid immune responses. In cross-validation, a model built on a 13 V-J signature told ophthalmopathy apart from stable hyperthyroidism with 87.88% sensitivity and 81% to 82% specificity, and in testing the same model reached 80%/75%. Sample size was not statistically predetermined, and blinding of investigators to group allocation was not performed. In validation, progression to ophthalmopathy was predicted by the model with 70.59% sensitivity and around 75% specificity, a median of about 6.8 months before onset.

Recombination connected TRBV6-7 to TRBJ2-2, and perhaps TRBD1 as D gene, on 5 matching bases. TRBV6-7 is assigned to the ORF class and has an uncertain function. Sequenced: blood. This sequence was found in a young man with Graves' hyperthyroidism. The CDR3 region has the sequence CASSYSSGFTNTGELFF. The sequence in DNA is TGTGCCAGCAGTTACTCTTCAGGGTTCACGAACACCGGGGAGCTGTTTTTT.